Below, 4 T cell receptor beta chains from the same sample are listed, as sequenced in a study of vaccination effects on CD4 cells after COVID-19. The assay was immunoSEQ multiplex PCR, and TCRdb's table has in-frame clones only and misses some. Of roughly 68,000 clones listed, around 70% are singletons. Antigen-specific CD4+ T cells were expanded (with viral peptide pools) by the ViraFEST assay ahead of sequencing. The culture ran for around 10 days before CD4+ T cells were isolated. All study participants received two doses of BNT162b2 or mRNA-1273 vaccine. These receptors' antigens are unknown. The sequenced sample was CD4+ T cells from PBMCs cultured with HCoV-229E spike peptides, obtained after COVID-19 vaccination. These receptor sequences come from a human donor who received a COVID-19 vaccine.

This clone was observed a few times. This sequence joins TRBV3-1 (or the pseudogene TRBV3-2) and TRBJ1-3; D unresolved. Germline assignment: CDR1 LGHDT and CDR2 YNNKEL (reference sequence). V lost 1 base and J lost 0, with 1 base in between. The CDR3 runs to 13 residues. CDR3 protein: CASSQVSGNTIYF. In DNA, the CDR3 is TGTGCCAGCAGCCAAGTCTCTGGAAACACCATATATTTT.

V and J are TRBV29-1 and TRBJ2-1, with D unclear. The ends were cut back, 6 bases at V and 0 bases at J, with 15 bases in the middle. Germline loops: CDR1 SQVTM, CDR2 ANQGSEA. This CDR3 comprises 15 residues. The CDR3 DNA follows: TGCAGCGTCCCCCGCGTGGGGTTCTCCTACAATGAGCAGTTCTTC. It codes for CSVPRVGFSYNEQFF.

This clone was detected only once. This rearrangement joins TRBV5-1 to TRBJ2-5; 7 nucleotides line up with TRBD1. With 3 bases clipped from V and 7 bases from J, the junction kept 15 bases outside the gene matches. Per the germline V gene, CDR1 is SGHRS and CDR2 is YFSETQ. The CDR3 is 16 residues long. The CDR3 loop reads CASSSVTRDSAGTQYF. DNA for the CDR3: TGCGCCAGCAGCTCCGTAACCCGGGACAGCGCGGGGACCCAGTACTTC.

V and J are TRBV7-6 and TRBJ2-5, with D possibly matching TRBD1 (6 bases). The V and J ends lost 5 bases and 2 bases respectively, with 9 bases between them. The CDR3 totals 13 residues. Germline assignment: CDR1 SGHVS and CDR2 FNYEAQ. The CDR3 DNA reads as TGTGCCAGCAGCCAAGGACAGCAAGAGACCCAGTACTTC. Its translation is CASSQGQQETQYF.